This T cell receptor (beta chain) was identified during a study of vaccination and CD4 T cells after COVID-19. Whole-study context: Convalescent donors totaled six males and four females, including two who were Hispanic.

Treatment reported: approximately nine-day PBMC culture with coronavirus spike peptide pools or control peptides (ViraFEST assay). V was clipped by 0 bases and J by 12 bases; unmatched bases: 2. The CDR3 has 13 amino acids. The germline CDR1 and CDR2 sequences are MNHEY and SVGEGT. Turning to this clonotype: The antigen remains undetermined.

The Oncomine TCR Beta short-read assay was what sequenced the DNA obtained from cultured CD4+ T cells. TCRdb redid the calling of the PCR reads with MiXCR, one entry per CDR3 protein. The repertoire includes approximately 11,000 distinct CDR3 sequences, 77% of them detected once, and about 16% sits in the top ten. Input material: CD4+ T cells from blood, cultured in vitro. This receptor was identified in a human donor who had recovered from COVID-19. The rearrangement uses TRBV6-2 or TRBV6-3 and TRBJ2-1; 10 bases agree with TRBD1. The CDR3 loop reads CASSYSRDRGQFF. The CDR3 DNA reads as TGTGCCAGCAGTTACTCCCGGGACAGGGGGCAGTTCTTC.